This T cell receptor (beta chain) was found in a study of blood T cell repertoires in COVID-19. TCRdb's table, derived via immunoSEQ multiplex PCR, lists solely in-frame clones and lacks some. The sample has a few hundred thousand clones; roughly 77% are singletons. J was trimmed by 5 bases and V by 1 base; bases with no gene match: 13. This CDR3 comprises 17 residues. Germline CDR1 and CDR2: SNHLY and FYNNEI. Two consecutive negative NP/OP PCR tests, clearance, or resolved symptoms defined Cohort 3 recovery. This receptor was identified in a man in his forties who had recovered from COVID-19. Sequencing was carried out using PBMCs or T cells enriched from blood (not recorded which). The chain employs TRBV2 and TRBJ2-5, with 7 bases aligning to TRBD2. The CDR3 DNA reads as TGTGCCAGCAGTGAAGGAGCGGGGACCCGGGGCGGGGAGACCCAGTACTTC. Its translation: CASSEGAGTRGGETQYF.